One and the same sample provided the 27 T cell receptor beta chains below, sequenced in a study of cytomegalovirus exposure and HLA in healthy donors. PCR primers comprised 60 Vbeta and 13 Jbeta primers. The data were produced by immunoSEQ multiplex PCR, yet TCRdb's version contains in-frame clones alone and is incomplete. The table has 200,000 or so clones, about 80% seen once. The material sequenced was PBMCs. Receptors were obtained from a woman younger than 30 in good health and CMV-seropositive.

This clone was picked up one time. This chain's CDR3 is CASSQGMAGTSYEQYF. The CDR3, as DNA: TGCGCCAGCAGCCAGGGCATGGCCGGGACTTCCTACGAGCAGTACTTC. This rearrangement joins TRBV4-1 to TRBJ2-7, with D possibly TRBD2 on 6 matching bases. The CDR3 is made up of 16 amino acids. Trimming stripped 3 bases from V and 1 base from J, with 16 bases between. The V gene's germline CDR1 is MGHRA and CDR2 YSYEKL.

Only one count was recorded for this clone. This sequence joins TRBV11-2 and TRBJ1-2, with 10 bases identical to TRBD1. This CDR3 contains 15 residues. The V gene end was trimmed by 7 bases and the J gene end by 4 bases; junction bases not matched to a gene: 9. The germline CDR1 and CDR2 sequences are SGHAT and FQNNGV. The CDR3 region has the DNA TGTGCCAGCACCCATTGGACAGGGGGAGTCTATGGCTACACCTTC. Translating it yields CASTHWTGGVYGYTF.

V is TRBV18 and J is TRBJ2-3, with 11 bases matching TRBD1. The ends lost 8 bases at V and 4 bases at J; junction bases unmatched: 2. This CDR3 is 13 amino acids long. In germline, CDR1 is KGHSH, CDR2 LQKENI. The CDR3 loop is CASQGQGADTQYF. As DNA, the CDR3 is TGTGCCAGCCAGGGACAGGGGGCAGATACGCAGTATTTT.

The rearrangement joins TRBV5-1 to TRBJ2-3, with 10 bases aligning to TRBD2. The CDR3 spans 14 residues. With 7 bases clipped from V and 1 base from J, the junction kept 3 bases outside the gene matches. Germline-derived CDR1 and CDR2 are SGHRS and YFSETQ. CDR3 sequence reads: CASGLAGGTDTQYF. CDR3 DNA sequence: TGCGCCAGCGGTCTAGCGGGGGGCACAGATACGCAGTATTTT. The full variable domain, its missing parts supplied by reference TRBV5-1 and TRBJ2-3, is KAGVTQTPRYLIKTRGQQVTLSCSPISGHRSVSWYQQTPGQGLQFLFEYFSETQRNKGNFPGRFSGRQFSNSRSEMNVSTLELGDSALYLCASGLAGGTDTQYFGPGTRLTVL.

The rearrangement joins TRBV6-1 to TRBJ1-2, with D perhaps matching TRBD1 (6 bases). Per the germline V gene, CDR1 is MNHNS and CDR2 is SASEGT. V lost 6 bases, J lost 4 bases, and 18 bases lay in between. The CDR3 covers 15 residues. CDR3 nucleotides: TGTGCCAGCAGCCAAGCTTGGACAGCACCCTATGGCTACACCTTC. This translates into CASSQAWTAPYGYTF.

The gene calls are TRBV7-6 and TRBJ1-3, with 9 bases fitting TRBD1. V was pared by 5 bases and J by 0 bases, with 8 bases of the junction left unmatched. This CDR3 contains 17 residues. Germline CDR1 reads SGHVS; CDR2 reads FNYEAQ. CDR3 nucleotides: TGTGCCAGCAGCCCAGTTACAGGGGGCGTCTCTGGAAACACCATATATTTT. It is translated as CASSPVTGGVSGNTIYF.

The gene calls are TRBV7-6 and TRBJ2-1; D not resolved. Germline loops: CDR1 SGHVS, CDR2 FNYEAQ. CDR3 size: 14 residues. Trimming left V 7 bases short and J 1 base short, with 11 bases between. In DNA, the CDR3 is TGTGCCAGCACCCCCTCTGTGTCCTACAATGAGCAGTTCTTC. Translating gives CASTPSVSYNEQFF.

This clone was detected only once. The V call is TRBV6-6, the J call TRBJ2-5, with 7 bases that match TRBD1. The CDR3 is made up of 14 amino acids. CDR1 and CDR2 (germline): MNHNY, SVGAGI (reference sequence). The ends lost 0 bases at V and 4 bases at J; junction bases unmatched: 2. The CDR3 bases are TGTGCCAGCAGTTACTCGACAGGGACAGAGACCCAGTACTTC. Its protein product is CASSYSTGTETQYF.

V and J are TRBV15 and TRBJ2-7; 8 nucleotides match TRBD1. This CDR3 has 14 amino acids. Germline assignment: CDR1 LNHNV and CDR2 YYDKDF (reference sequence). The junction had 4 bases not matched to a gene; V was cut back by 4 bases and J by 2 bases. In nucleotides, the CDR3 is TGTGCCACCAGCACCGACAGGGGCCCCTACGAGCAGTACTTC. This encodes CATSTDRGPYEQYF.

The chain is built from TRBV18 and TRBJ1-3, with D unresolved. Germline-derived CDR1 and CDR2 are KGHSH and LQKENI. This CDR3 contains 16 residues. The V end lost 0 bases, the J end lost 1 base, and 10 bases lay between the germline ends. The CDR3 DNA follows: TGTGCCAGCTCACCACCGAGCGGAGGTTCTGGAAACACCATATATTTT. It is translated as CASSPPSGGSGNTIYF.

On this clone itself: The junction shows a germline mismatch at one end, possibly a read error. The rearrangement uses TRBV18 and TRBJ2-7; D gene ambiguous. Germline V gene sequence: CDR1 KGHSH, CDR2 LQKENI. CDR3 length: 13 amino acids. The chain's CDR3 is CASSPLGRYEQCF. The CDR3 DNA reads TGTGCCAGCTCACCTCTAGGTCGGTACGAGCAGTGCTTC.

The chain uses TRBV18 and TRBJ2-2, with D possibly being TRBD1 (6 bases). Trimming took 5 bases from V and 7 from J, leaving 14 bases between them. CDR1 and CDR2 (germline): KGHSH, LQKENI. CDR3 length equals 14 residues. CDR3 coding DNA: TGTGCCAGCTCATCATACAGGGATATCGGGGAGCTGTTTTTT. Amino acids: CASSSYRDIGELFF.

The CDR3 loop is CASSRTSGGTDTQYF. The CDR3 DNA reads TGTGCCAGCAGCAGGACTAGCGGGGGCACAGATACGCAGTATTTT. The rearrangement joins TRBV7-9 to TRBJ2-3, with 12 nucleotides matching TRBD2. CDR3 length equals 15 residues. From germline, CDR1 is SEHNR and CDR2 FQNEAQ (reference sequence). The V and J ends lost 5 bases and 1 base, in that order; junction bases with no gene match: 1.

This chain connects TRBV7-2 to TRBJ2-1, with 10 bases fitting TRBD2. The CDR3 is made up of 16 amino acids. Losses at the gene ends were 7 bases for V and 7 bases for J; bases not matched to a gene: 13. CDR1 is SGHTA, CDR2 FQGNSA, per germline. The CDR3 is CASTHERGGLRNEQFF. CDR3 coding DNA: TGTGCCAGCACCCACGAGCGGGGGGGGCTGAGGAATGAGCAGTTCTTC.

CDR3 residues: CATKRDSGATGELFF. The CDR3 bases are TGTGCCACAAAAAGGGACTCCGGGGCCACCGGGGAGCTGTTTTTT. The gene calls are TRBV2 and TRBJ2-2; D is perhaps TRBD2 (6 bases). Germline loops: CDR1 SNHLY, CDR2 FYNNEI. Trimming left V 10 bases short and J 4 bases short, with 19 bases between. The CDR3 contains 15 residues.

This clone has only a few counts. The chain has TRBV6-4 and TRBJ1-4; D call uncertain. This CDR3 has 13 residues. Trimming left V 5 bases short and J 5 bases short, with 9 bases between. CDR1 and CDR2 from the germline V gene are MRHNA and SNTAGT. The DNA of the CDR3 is TGTGCCAGCAGTTACAGTCCCAATGAAAAACTGTTTTTT. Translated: CASSYSPNEKLFF.

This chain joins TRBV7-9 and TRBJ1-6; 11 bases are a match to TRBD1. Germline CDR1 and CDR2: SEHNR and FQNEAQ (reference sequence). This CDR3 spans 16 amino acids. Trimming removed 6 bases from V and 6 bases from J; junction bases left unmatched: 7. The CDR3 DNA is TGTGCCAGCAGGGCCGTGGGGACAGGGGGTAATTCACCCCTCCACTTT. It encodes CASRAVGTGGNSPLHF.

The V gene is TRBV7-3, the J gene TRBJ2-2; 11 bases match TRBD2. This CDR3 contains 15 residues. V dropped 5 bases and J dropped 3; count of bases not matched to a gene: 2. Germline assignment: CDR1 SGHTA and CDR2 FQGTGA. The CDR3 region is CASSPSGGHTGELFF. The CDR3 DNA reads TGTGCCAGCAGCCCTAGCGGGGGGCACACCGGGGAGCTGTTTTTT. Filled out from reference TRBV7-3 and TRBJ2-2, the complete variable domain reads GAGVSQTPSNKVTEKGKYVELRCDPISGHTALYWYRQSLGQGPEFLIYFQGTGAADDSGLPNDRFFAVRPEGSVSTLKIQRTERGDSAVYLCASSPSGGHTGELFFGEGSRLTVL.

The DNA of the CDR3 is TGTGCCAGCTCACCCCGGACAGGCAGCTACGAGCAGTACTTC. Translation gives CASSPRTGSYEQYF. The genes are TRBV18 and TRBJ2-7; 7 nucleotides match TRBD1. CDR1 KGHSH and CDR2 LQKENI come from the germline V gene. This CDR3 comprises 14 residues. V was pared by 3 bases and J by 3 bases, with 5 bases of the junction left unmatched.

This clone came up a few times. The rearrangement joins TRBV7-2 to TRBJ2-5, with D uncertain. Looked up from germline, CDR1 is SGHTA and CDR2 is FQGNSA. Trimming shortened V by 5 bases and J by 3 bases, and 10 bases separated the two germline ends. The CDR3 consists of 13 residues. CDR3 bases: TGTGCCAGCAGCCCGAGGCTAGAAGAGACCCAGTACTTC. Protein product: CASSPRLEETQYF.

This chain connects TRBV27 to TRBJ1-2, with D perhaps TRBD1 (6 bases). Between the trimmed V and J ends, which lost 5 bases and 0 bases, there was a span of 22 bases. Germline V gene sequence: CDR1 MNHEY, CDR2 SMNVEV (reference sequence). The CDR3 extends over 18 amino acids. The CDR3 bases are TGTGCCAGCAGTAGGTGGGGGACAAGGGTAGACCCTAACTATGGCTACACCTTC. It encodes CASSRWGTRVDPNYGYTF.

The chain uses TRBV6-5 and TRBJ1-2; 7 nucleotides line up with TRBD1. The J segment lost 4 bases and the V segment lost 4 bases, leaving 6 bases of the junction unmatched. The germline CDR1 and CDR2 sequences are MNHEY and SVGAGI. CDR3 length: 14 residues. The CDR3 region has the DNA TGTGCCAGCAGTTTTCGACAGGGTCGCTATGGCTACACCTTC. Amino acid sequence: CASSFRQGRYGYTF.

The CDR3 DNA reads TGTGCCAGCCTGGGACAGGGAGGTAGTAGAATATACGAGCAGTACTTC. It encodes CASLGQGGSRIYEQYF. The gene calls are TRBV28 and TRBJ2-7, with TRBD1 matching 9 bases. Trimming cost V 8 bases and J 4 bases; bases outside gene matches: 15. Looked up from germline, CDR1 is MDHEN and CDR2 is SYDVKM. This CDR3 spans 16 amino acids.

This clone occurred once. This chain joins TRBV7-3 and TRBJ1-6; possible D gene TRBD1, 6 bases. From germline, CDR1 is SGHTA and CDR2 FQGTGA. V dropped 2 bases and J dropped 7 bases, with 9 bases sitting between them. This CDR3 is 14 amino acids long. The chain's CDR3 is CASSLSRGNSPLHF. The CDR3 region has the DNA TGTGCCAGCAGCTTATCCAGGGGCAATTCACCCCTCCACTTT.

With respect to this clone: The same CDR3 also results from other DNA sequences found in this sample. The CDR3 reads CASSPSGDYGYTF. The CDR3 nucleotides are TGTGCCAGCTCACCATCCGGGGACTATGGCTACACCTTC. The chain carries TRBV18 and TRBJ1-2; no firm D call. The CDR3 length is 13 residues. The V gene lost 2 bases and the J gene lost 3 bases, with 7 bases spanning the gap. CDR1 is KGHSH, CDR2 LQKENI, per germline.

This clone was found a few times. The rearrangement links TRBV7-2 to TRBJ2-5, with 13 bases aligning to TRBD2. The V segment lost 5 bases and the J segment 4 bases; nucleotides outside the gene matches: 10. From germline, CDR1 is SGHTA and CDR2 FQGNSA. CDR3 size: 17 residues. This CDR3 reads CASSLRLAGGLIETQYF. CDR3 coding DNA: TGTGCCAGCAGCCTAAGACTAGCGGGGGGTCTAATAGAGACCCAGTACTTC.

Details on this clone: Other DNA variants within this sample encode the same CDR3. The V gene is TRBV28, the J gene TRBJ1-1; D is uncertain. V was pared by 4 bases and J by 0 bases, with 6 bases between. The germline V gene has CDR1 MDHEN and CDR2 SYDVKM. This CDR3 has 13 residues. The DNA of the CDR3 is TGTGCCAGCAGTTCAGACATGAACACTGAAGCTTTCTTT. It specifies CASSSDMNTEAFF.